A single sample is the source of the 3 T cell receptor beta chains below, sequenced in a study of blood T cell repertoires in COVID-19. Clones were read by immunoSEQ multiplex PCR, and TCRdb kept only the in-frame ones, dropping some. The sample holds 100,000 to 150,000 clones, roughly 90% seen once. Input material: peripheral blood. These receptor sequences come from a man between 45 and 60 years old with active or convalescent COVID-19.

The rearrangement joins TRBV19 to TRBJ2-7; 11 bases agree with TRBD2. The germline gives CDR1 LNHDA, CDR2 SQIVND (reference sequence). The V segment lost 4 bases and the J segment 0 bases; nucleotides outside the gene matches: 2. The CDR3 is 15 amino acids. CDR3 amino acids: CASSTGLAVSYEQYF. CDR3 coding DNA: TGTGCCAGTAGTACGGGACTAGCGGTCTCCTACGAGCAGTACTTC.

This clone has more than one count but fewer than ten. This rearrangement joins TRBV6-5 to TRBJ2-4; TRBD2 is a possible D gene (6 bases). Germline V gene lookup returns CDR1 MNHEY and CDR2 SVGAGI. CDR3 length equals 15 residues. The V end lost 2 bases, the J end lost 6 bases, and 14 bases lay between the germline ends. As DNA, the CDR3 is TGTGCCAGCAGTTACCAACTAGCTGCGGCAAACATTCAGTACTTC. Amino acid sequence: CASSYQLAAANIQYF.

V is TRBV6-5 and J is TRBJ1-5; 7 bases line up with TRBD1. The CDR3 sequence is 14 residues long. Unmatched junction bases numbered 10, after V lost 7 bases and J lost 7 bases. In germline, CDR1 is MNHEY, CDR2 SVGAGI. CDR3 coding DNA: TGTGCCAGCATAAGAGACAGGGTTGGACAGCCCCAGCATTTT. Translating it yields CASIRDRVGQPQHF.